This T cell receptor beta chain emerged from a study of cytomegalovirus exposure and HLA in healthy donors. Remarks on this clone: Antigen: not known.

Losses at the gene ends were 3 bases for V and 3 bases for J; bases not matched to a gene: 7. CDR1 and CDR2 (germline): MDHEN, SYDVKM. The CDR3 covers 16 residues. Broader study findings: There were approximately 150 TCR beta chains listed as cytomegalovirus-associated. Later genetic work tied a missense DCLRE1C variant to beta-chain V and J trimming.

Use of 60 Vbeta and 13 Jbeta primers characterized the PCR. Generated by immunoSEQ multiplex PCR, the TCRdb table keeps only in-frame clones and is missing some. The data show about 170,000 clones, around 73% seen once. This clonotype originated in a woman younger than 30 in good health and CMV-seropositive. This rearrangement joins TRBV28 to TRBJ2-2, with 7 nucleotides matching TRBD2. Sample: PBMCs. In DNA form, the CDR3 reads TGTGCCAGCAGTTTGTTGGGACGGGGGGACACCGGGGAGCTGTTTTTT. It is translated as CASSLLGRGDTGELFF.